These 29 T cell receptor beta chains share one sample of origin, sequenced in a study of naive and memory T cell subsets. A UMI-containing oligonucleotide was joined by 3' ligation to the TCR cDNA template. Four PCR rounds used nested alpha and beta constant region primers plus the SP2 primer. TCRdb used MiXCR to reprocess the 5' RACE reads, holding one entry per CDR3 protein. Among approximately 30,000 distinct CDR3 sequences listed, approximately 15% were seen once. These receptors came from a female donor in good health.

This rearrangement joins TRBV6-5 to TRBJ2-1, with D possibly matching TRBD2 (6 bases). Trimming cost V 2 bases and J 9 bases, with 14 bases left between them. Per the germline V gene, CDR1 is MNHEY and CDR2 is SVGAGI. The CDR3 length is 14 residues. Here the CDR3 reads CASSYTHGGTEQFF. The CDR3 DNA reads TGTGCCAGCAGTTACACCCACGGAGGGACTGAGCAGTTCTTC.

In this sample, this clonotype turned up many times. This chain joins TRBV29-1 and TRBJ2-1, with 7 bases that match TRBD1. The junction had 5 bases not matched to a gene; V was cut back by 6 bases and J by 0 bases. This CDR3 is 14 amino acids long. Germline-derived CDR1 and CDR2 are SQVTM and ANQGSEA. The CDR3 DNA reads TGCAGCGTGTCGACAGGGAGCTCCTACAATGAGCAGTTCTTC. Amino acids: CSVSTGSSYNEQFF.

This clonotype was seen only a few times. The chain couples TRBV10-3 to TRBJ2-5, with 9 bases aligning to TRBD2. V was clipped by 8 bases and J by 5 bases; unmatched bases: 6. The CDR3 runs 13 residues. Per the germline V gene, CDR1 is ENHRY and CDR2 is SYGVKD. CDR3 sequence reads: CAIGAGGRETQYF. In nucleotides, the CDR3 is TGTGCCATCGGGGCGGGGGGGCGCGAGACCCAGTACTTC.

This clonotype was seen many times. The chain recombines TRBV20-1 with TRBJ1-1, with D perhaps matching TRBD1 (5 bases). This CDR3 region has 13 residues. Germline CDR1 is DFQATT and CDR2 is SNEGSKA (reference sequence). V was pared by 3 bases and J by 4 bases, with 12 bases between. CDR3 in amino acids: CSASLSQGTEAFF. In nucleotides, the CDR3 is TGCAGTGCTAGTCTGTCTCAGGGCACTGAAGCTTTCTTT.

The table lists this clonotype with a few counts. The J gene is TRBJ1-1, the V gene TRBV29-1; possibly TRBD1 for D (5 bases). CDR3 length: 11 residues. The germline CDR1 and CDR2 sequences are SQVTM and ANQGSEA. Trimming took 7 bases from V and 10 from J, leaving 16 bases between them. The CDR3 nucleotides are TGCAGCGGGGACGGGGGTGATTCAGCTTTCTTT. Its translation: CSGDGGDSAFF.

The chain is built from TRBV20-1 and TRBJ1-4; no clear D gene. Trimming cost V 2 bases and J 8 bases, with 12 bases left between them. Germline V CDR1 and CDR2: DFQATT, SNEGSKA (reference sequence). The CDR3 contains 13 residues. Written as DNA, the CDR3 is TGCAGTGCTAGATACGGGCCGATAGAAAAACTGTTTTTT. Protein: CSARYGPIEKLFF.

This clonotype was detected ten times or more. The chain couples TRBV12-3 or TRBV12-4 to TRBJ2-7, with no clear D. V dropped 6 bases and J dropped 3 bases, with 9 bases sitting between them. The CDR3 totals 12 residues. CDR3 sequence: CASSQANYEQYF. Written as DNA, the CDR3 is TGTGCCAGCAGCCAGGCTAACTACGAGCAGTACTTC.

This chain joins TRBV27 and TRBJ1-2, with D perhaps TRBD1 (6 bases). This CDR3 comprises 14 residues. V lost 1 base to trimming and J lost 5 bases, with 11 bases between them. Germline values: CDR1 MNHEY, CDR2 SMNVEV (reference sequence). The CDR3 is CASSLFGGQYGYTF. Written as DNA, the CDR3 is TGTGCCAGCAGTTTATTCGGGGGGCAGTATGGCTACACCTTC.

The chain joins TRBV5-1 to TRBJ1-1, with 11 bases aligning to TRBD1. This CDR3 contains 17 residues. Germline CDR1 is SGHRS and CDR2 is YFSETQ. Trimming removed 4 bases from V and 6 bases from J; junction bases left unmatched: 14. CDR3 in DNA: TGCGCCAGCAGCGGGCAGGACAGGGGGCGTAGATCGGCTGAAGCTTTCTTT. Its translation: CASSGQDRGRRSAEAFF.

The chain joins TRBV12-3 or TRBV12-4 to TRBJ2-5; 11 bases are shared with TRBD2. V lost 3 bases, J lost 5 bases, and 8 bases stayed unmatched. CDR3 length: 16 residues. The CDR3 DNA is TGTGCCAGCAGTTTGAATAGCGGGGGGGTCGGGGAGACCCAGTACTTC. This gives the protein CASSLNSGGVGETQYF.

This clonotype was observed a handful of times. V gene TRBV29-1 combines with J gene TRBJ2-1; 10 bases line up with TRBD1. Germline loops: CDR1 SQVTM, CDR2 ANQGSEA. This CDR3 has 19 residues. Losses at the gene ends were 7 bases for V and 7 bases for J; bases not matched to a gene: 25. The CDR3 here is CSARSFFRIPGQGMNEQFF. In DNA, the CDR3 is TGCAGCGCCCGTTCGTTCTTCCGTATCCCGGGACAGGGGATGAATGAGCAGTTCTTC.

Sample share makes this clonotype medium-sized. The genes are TRBV7-7 and TRBJ2-1; possibly TRBD2 for D (6 bases). Germline V gives CDR1 SSHAT, CDR2 FNYEAQ (reference sequence). Trimming pared 0 bases from V and 5 bases from J, leaving 8 bases between. The CDR3 loop spans 14 amino acids. Here the CDR3 reads CASSLAAGNNEQFF. The DNA of the CDR3 is TGTGCCAGCAGCTTAGCGGCGGGAAACAATGAGCAGTTCTTC.

This clonotype was counted ten times or more. This chain connects TRBV18 to TRBJ2-1; TRBD1 or TRBD2 may be the D gene (5 bases each). Trimming took 2 bases from V and 9 from J, leaving 20 bases between them. The CDR3 extends over 16 amino acids. CDR1 is KGHSH and CDR2 is LQKENI in the germline V gene. DNA of the CDR3: TGTGCCAGCTCACCAGATGTACCTTCGAGGGGCACTGAGCAGTTCTTC. As protein: CASSPDVPSRGTEQFF.

V usage is TRBV7-2 and J usage is TRBJ2-1; 8 bases agree with TRBD2. In germline, CDR1 is SGHTA, CDR2 FQGNSA. The CDR3 contains 16 residues. Unmatched junction bases numbered 13, after V lost 4 bases and J lost 8 bases. For the CDR3, the DNA is TGTGCCAGCAGCTCCGGACTAGCCGCCCCGGGATATGAGCAGTTCTTC. Amino acid sequence: CASSSGLAAPGYEQFF. The whole variable domain, remainder taken from reference TRBV7-2 and TRBJ2-1, is GAGVSQSPSNKVTEKGKDVELRCDPISGHTALYWYRQSLGQGLEFLIYFQGNSAPDKSGLPSDRFSAERTGGSVSTLTIQRTQQEDSAVYLCASSSGLAAPGYEQFFGPGTRLTVL.

The chain links TRBV13 to TRBJ1-3; D unresolved. This CDR3 is built from 14 residues. The V end was cut by 2 bases, the J end by 0 bases, with 5 bases between. CDR1 is PRHDT, CDR2 FYEKMQ, per germline (reference sequence). In DNA form, the CDR3 reads TGTGCCAGCAGCTTACTGCTCTCTGGAAACACCATATATTTT. It yields the protein CASSLLLSGNTIYF.

This clonotype was recorded a few times. The rearrangement uses TRBV7-2 and TRBJ2-3; possible D gene TRBD2, 6 bases. The V and J ends lost 7 bases and 2 bases respectively, with 16 bases between them. The germline V gene has CDR1 SGHTA and CDR2 FQGNSA. This CDR3 comprises 15 residues. CDR3 amino acids: CASTLWGEFTDTQYF. CDR3 sequence (DNA): TGTGCCAGCACCCTGTGGGGGGAGTTCACAGATACGCAGTATTTT.

The chain couples TRBV6-6 to TRBJ2-1; 12 bases align to TRBD2. Trimming took 4 bases from V and 4 from J; bases not matched to a gene: 5. There are 16 residues in the CDR3. Germline V CDR1 and CDR2: MNHNY, SVGAGI (reference sequence). The CDR3 spells CASSSRTSGVYNEQFF. The CDR3 DNA reads as TGTGCCAGCAGTTCCCGGACTAGCGGGGTATACAATGAGCAGTTCTTC.

This chain links TRBV5-1 with TRBJ1-1, with TRBD1 identical over 12 bases. The CDR3 has 17 residues. Losses at the gene ends were 2 bases for V and 4 bases for J; bases not matched to a gene: 9. Per germline, CDR1 SGHRS and CDR2 YFSETQ. The CDR3 loop is CASSFEGTGGEGTEAFF. For the CDR3, the DNA is TGCGCCAGCAGCTTCGAAGGGACAGGGGGCGAGGGCACTGAAGCTTTCTTT.

This chain uses TRBV11-2 with TRBJ1-6, with D perhaps matching TRBD1 (6 bases). This CDR3 has 16 amino acids. Trimming took 6 bases from V and 10 from J, leaving 22 bases between them. CDR1 and CDR2 (germline): SGHAT, FQNNGV. This chain's CDR3 is CASRRLRGGSGSPLHF. In nucleotides, the CDR3 is TGTGCCAGCAGACGTTTAAGGGGGGGTTCGGGGTCACCCCTCCACTTT.

V usage is TRBV10-3 and J usage is TRBJ2-5; D is undetermined. This CDR3 has 13 amino acids. Trimming cost V 3 bases and J 1 base, with 6 bases left between them. The V gene's germline CDR1 is ENHRY and CDR2 SYGVKD. CDR3 DNA sequence: TGTGCCATCAGTGACCCACCCCAAGAGACCCAGTACTTC. Translating gives CAISDPPQETQYF.

The genes are TRBV12-3 or TRBV12-4 and TRBJ1-5; D remains ambiguous. The length of the CDR3 is 16 residues. V was trimmed by 8 bases and J by 0 bases, leaving 17 bases between them. CDR3 protein: CASGFRNSFSNQPQHF. DNA of the CDR3: TGTGCCAGCGGCTTTAGGAACAGCTTTAGCAATCAGCCCCAGCATTTT.

This clonotype appeared a few times. V usage is TRBV27 and J usage is TRBJ2-3; D gene ambiguous. The CDR3 has 13 amino acids. Germline assignment: CDR1 MNHEY and CDR2 SMNVEV (reference sequence). Trimming stripped 6 bases from V and 1 base from J, with 8 bases between. The CDR3 DNA follows: TGTGCCAGCAGCCTCGACGGCACAGATACGCAGTATTTT. It translates to CASSLDGTDTQYF.

The rearrangement joins TRBV5-1 to TRBJ1-6; 10 positions match TRBD1. V lost 5 bases and J lost 7; bases outside the gene matches: 3. Germline CDR1 is SGHRS and CDR2 is YFSETQ. The CDR3 contains 14 residues. The CDR3, as DNA: TGCGCCAGCAGGGGACAGGGGCCGAATTCACCCCTCCACTTT. Protein sequence: CASRGQGPNSPLHF.

This clonotype was found a few times. The chain links TRBV11-1 to TRBJ2-7; TRBD1 agrees at 7 bases. The J segment lost 4 bases and the V segment lost 5 bases, leaving 5 bases of the junction unmatched. Per the germline V gene, CDR1 is SGHAT and CDR2 is FQDESV (reference sequence). The CDR3 covers 13 residues. The CDR3 is CASSKTQGYEQYF. CDR3 DNA: TGTGCCAGCAGCAAAACACAGGGGTACGAGCAGTACTTC.

By its share, this clonotype is medium-sized (0.01 to 0.1%). The chain employs TRBV27 and TRBJ2-5; D is possibly TRBD1 (5 bases). The length of the CDR3 is 12 residues. Germline CDR1 reads MNHEY; CDR2 reads SMNVEV (reference sequence). V gave up 5 bases and J gave up 5 bases, with 9 bases separating them. DNA of the CDR3: TGTGCCAGCAGTGGGGCTCGGGAGACCCAGTACTTC. Translated: CASSGARETQYF.

The table lists this clonotype with many counts. V gene TRBV7-6 combines with J gene TRBJ2-5; tentatively, D is TRBD2 (6 bases). Germline values: CDR1 SGHVS, CDR2 FNYEAQ. The V and J ends lost 1 base and 5 bases respectively, with 11 bases between them. The CDR3 is 14 amino acids. The CDR3 region is CASSLGTSRETQYF. CDR3 DNA sequence: TGTGCCAGCAGCTTAGGTACTAGCCGGGAGACCCAGTACTTC.

This clonotype has a handful of counts. V and J are TRBV29-1 and TRBJ1-1; D possibly corresponds to TRBD1 (6 bases). The CDR3 loop spans 13 amino acids. V was clipped by 7 bases and J by 3 bases, with 15 bases between them. Looked up from germline, CDR1 is SQVTM and CDR2 is ANQGSEA. In DNA form, the CDR3 reads TGCAGCGGGGTTGTGGGGGGCTACACTGAAGCTTTCTTT. It is translated as CSGVVGGYTEAFF.

This clonotype was detected only a few times. The chain couples TRBV6-1 to TRBJ2-1; unclear D gene. The CDR3 runs 14 residues. Looked up from germline, CDR1 is MNHNS and CDR2 is SASEGT. V lost 6 bases and J lost 7, with 16 bases in between. The CDR3 DNA is TGTGCCAGCAGCCAACATGGAGACGGGAATGAGCAGTTCTTC. Its protein product is CASSQHGDGNEQFF.

The chain combines TRBV18 with TRBJ1-5; 7 bases are shared with TRBD1. Germline trimming cut 3 bases from V and 2 bases from J; bases unmatched to any gene: 1. There are 14 residues in the CDR3. Per the germline V gene, CDR1 is KGHSH and CDR2 is LQKENI. CDR3 sequence reads: CASSPGTGNQPQHF. The CDR3 DNA reads as TGTGCCAGCTCACCTGGGACAGGCAATCAGCCCCAGCATTTT.